Listed below are T cell receptor beta chains from one sample, sequenced in a study of identical twins. A single record per CDR3 protein comes from TCRdb applying MiXCR to the 5' RACE reads. The sample consists of about 690,000 distinct CDR3 sequences, approximately 21% of them appearing once. A further study also used this sample, focusing on T cells expressing NK-cell markers.

The sample comprised PBMCs. Every receptor here comes from a woman under 30 in good health. CDR3s include the opening cysteine and the closing phenylalanine or tryptophan. The D gene is left open where the match is weak. The size of a clone is reported for some rows only, either as once, few or many, or as a class for expanded clones.

TRBJ2-2	14	-	-	TRBV29-1	TGCAGCGCCGAGCGGCTAGCGAACACCGGGGAGCTGTTTTTT	CSAERLANTGELFF
TRBJ2-7	15	TRBD2	-	TRBV20-1	TGCAGTGCTCAGACCTCTGCGGGAGGGCCCTGGGAGCAGTACTTC	CSAQTSAGGPWEQYF
TRBJ1-5	12	-	-	TRBV12-3/TRBV12-4	TGTGCCAGCAGTTGGGACAATCAGCCCCAGCATTTT	CASSWDNQPQHF
TRBJ2-3	15	-	-	TRBV10-3	TGTGCCATCAGTCCCGGGACGGCAAGTACAGATACGCAGTATTTT	CAISPGTASTDTQYF
TRBJ2-7	13	-	once	TRBV6-6	TGTGCCAGCAGCGGACGGACCCGCTACGAGCAGTACTTC	CASSGRTRYEQYF
TRBJ2-2	15	-	-	TRBV7-9	TGTGCCAGCAGATCCCCGAGTTCGAACACCGGGGAGCTGTTTTTT	CASRSPSSNTGELFF
TRBJ2-1	18	-	few	TRBV5-6	TGTGCCAGCAGCTTCTTTGGTGATCCGGGCACGAACTACAATGAGCAGTTCTTC	CASSFFGDPGTNYNEQFF
TRBJ2-1	14	-	many	TRBV4-3	TGCGCCAGCAGCCAAGGAACCTCCTACAATGAGCAGTTCTTC	CASSQGTSYNEQFF
TRBJ2-1	16	TRBD2	few	TRBV20-1	TGCAGTGCTAGAGAAGGAGCGGGGGGGATCATCGATGAGCAGTTCTTC	CSAREGAGGIIDEQFF
TRBJ2-5	13	TRBD2	-	TRBV7-8	TGTGCCAGCAGGCCGACTAGCGCAGAGACCCAGTACTTC	CASRPTSAETQYF
TRBJ2-3	15	-	few	TRBV20-1	TGCAGTGCTATAATGGCGGGGATTCTCACAGATACGCAGTATTTT	CSAIMAGILTDTQYF
TRBJ2-2	16	TRBD2	-	TRBV5-1	TGCGCCAGCAGCTTGCGGGCGGGAGGTTCGACCGGGGAGCTGTTTTTT	CASSLRAGGSTGELFF
TRBJ2-1	15	TRBD2	few	TRBV5-1	TGCGCCAGCAGCTCGCTTAGCGGGAAATTAGGTGAGCAGTTCTTC	CASSSLSGKLGEQFF
TRBJ2-1	15	TRBD2	few	TRBV9	TGTGCCAGCAGCGATCTAGCGGGGGGGGGCAATGAGCAGTTCTTC	CASSDLAGGGNEQFF
TRBJ1-2	11	-	few	TRBV29-1	TGCAGCGTTGAAGAGGTTCATGGCTACACCTTC	CSVEEVHGYTF
TRBJ1-5	15	-	-	TRBV7-8	TGTGCCAGCAGCTGGACCGAGAATAGCAATCAGCCCCAGCATTTT	CASSWTENSNQPQHF
TRBJ1-6	14	-	few	TRBV7-9	TGTGCCAGCAATGGGCAAACCTATAATTCACCCCTCCACTTT	CASNGQTYNSPLHF
TRBJ1-2	14	-	-	TRBV28	TGTGCCAGCAGTTTAGGGGACGGAGGGTATGGCTACACCTTC	CASSLGDGGYGYTF
TRBJ1-2	13	TRBD1	few	TRBV20-1	TGCAGTGCCCCATCCGGGACAGGGAGACAGGTCACCTTC	CSAPSGTGRQVTF
TRBJ2-7	15	-	-	TRBV7-8	TGTGCCAGCAGCTTAGTTGGGGGCGCGAACTACGAGCAGTACTTC	CASSLVGGANYEQYF
TRBJ2-1	14	TRBD2	few	TRBV10-3	TGTGCCATCAGCACTGGGGGGGGTTACAATGAGCAGTTCTTC	CAISTGGGYNEQFF
TRBJ2-1	17	-	-	TRBV7-6	TGTGCCAGCAGCAATTCTAGGGAGGGGGGGTCCTACAATGAGCAGTTCTTC	CASSNSREGGSYNEQFF
TRBJ2-3	15	TRBD2	-	TRBV12-3/TRBV12-4	TGTGCCAGCAGTTTAGCTCTAGCGGGCCCAGATACGCAGTATTTT	CASSLALAGPDTQYF
TRBJ2-1	13	-	-	TRBV20-1	TGCAGTGCTTTCCGGGCCTTGAACAATGAGCAGTTCTTC	CSAFRALNNEQFF
TRBJ2-1	15	TRBD2	few	TRBV29-1	TGCAGCGTTTTAGCGGGAGGGCCACAGGGAGGTGAGCAGTTCTTC	CSVLAGGPQGGEQFF
TRBJ2-5	14	TRBD2	-	TRBV12-3/TRBV12-4	TGTGCCAGCAGGGCTCAAGCGGGAGAAGAGACCCAGTACTTC	CASRAQAGEETQYF
TRBJ2-1	14	TRBD2	many	TRBV12-3/TRBV12-4	TGTGCCAGCTCTAAAATAGCGGGAGCCCATGAGCAGTTCTTC	CASSKIAGAHEQFF
TRBJ2-5	13	TRBD1	-	TRBV7-3	TGTGCCAGCAGCCCCGGACAGGAAGAGACCCAGTACTTC	CASSPGQEETQYF
TRBJ2-7	15	TRBD2	-	TRBV9	TGTGCCAGCAGCGCCTCGGGGGGATCCACCTACGAGCAGTACTTC	CASSASGGSTYEQYF
TRBJ1-5	12	-	-	TRBV12-3/TRBV12-4	TGTGCCAGCAGTAAGGGTGAGCAGCCCCAGCATTTT	CASSKGEQPQHF
TRBJ2-1	13	-	many	TRBV20-1	TGCAGTGCTAGAGGGAGTGTATTCGATGAGCAGTTCTTC	CSARGSVFDEQFF
TRBJ1-1	13	-	many	TRBV24-1	TGTGCCACCAGTGACTCTGGGAACACTGAAGCTTTCTTT	CATSDSGNTEAFF
TRBJ1-1	14	-	few	TRBV6-1	TGTGCCAGCAGTGAAGGGACACTAGTTACTGAAGCTTTCTTT	CASSEGTLVTEAFF
TRBJ2-2	15	-	-	TRBV7-3	TGTGCCAGCAGCCACGTTGGGGGTTCGGCCGGGGAGCTGTTTTTT	CASSHVGGSAGELFF
TRBJ1-2	11	-	few	TRBV5-1	TGCGCCAGCAGCGTCACCAACACGATGTACTTC	CASSVTNTMYF
TRBJ2-1	15	-	few	TRBV20-1	TGCAGTGCTAGAGGCAAGGCGCGCTCCTACAATGAGCAGTTCTTC	CSARGKARSYNEQFF
TRBJ2-7	14	TRBD1	-	TRBV27	TGTGCCAGCAGTTTATCCCGGACAGGCGGGGAGCAGTACTTC	CASSLSRTGGEQYF
TRBJ2-3	16	TRBD2	-	TRBV5-1	TGCGCCAGCAGCTACGGACTAGCGGGAATCACAGATACGCAGTATTTT	CASSYGLAGITDTQYF
TRBJ1-5	14	-	few	TRBV12-3/TRBV12-4	TGTGCCAGCAGGGGAGACAGTAGCAATCAGCCCCAGCATTTT	CASRGDSSNQPQHF
TRBJ2-5	12	-	few	TRBV11-2	TGTGCCAGCAGCTTAATATTGAAGACCCAGTACTTC	CASSLILKTQYF
TRBJ2-5	13	TRBD2	many	TRBV12-3/TRBV12-4	TGTGCCAGCAGTTCGCGGGGGTCAGCGGCCCAGTACTTC	CASSSRGSAAQYF
TRBJ2-7	14	TRBD2	few	TRBV7-3	TGTGCCAGCAGCCCTAAGCGGGGGACCTACGAGCAGTACTTC	CASSPKRGTYEQYF
TRBJ2-7	14	-	-	TRBV12-3/TRBV12-4	TGTGCCAGCAGAAGAGGGACGGGCACCTACGAGCAGTACTTC	CASRRGTGTYEQYF
TRBJ2-3	14	-	-	TRBV7-2	TGTGCCAGCAGCTTTGTACGGGAATCAGATACGCAGTATTTT	CASSFVRESDTQYF
TRBJ1-4	12	-	-	TRBV20-1	TGCAGTACACATTCAGCCGGGGGAAAACTGTTTTTT	CSTHSAGGKLFF
TRBJ2-4	16	TRBD2	-	TRBV6-2/TRBV6-3	TGTGCCGTTCGGCAAGGACTAGCGGGAGGGAGACGCATTCAGTACTTC	CAVRQGLAGGRRIQYF
TRBJ2-3	14	-	-	TRBV29-1	TGCAGCGTTGAAGATCGTTTTCGCACAGATACGCAGTATTTT	CSVEDRFRTDTQYF
TRBJ2-1	19	TRBD2	few	TRBV20-1	TGCAGTGCTAGAGTTTTGAATGCTAGGGATTCCGGGAGGTACAATGAGCAGTTCTTC	CSARVLNARDSGRYNEQFF
TRBJ2-1	10	-	many	TRBV20-1	TGCAGTGCTAGCGACAATGAGCAGTTCTTC	CSASDNEQFF
TRBJ2-1	15	-	few	TRBV5-1	TGCGCCAGCAGCTCAAGCCCACTACCAGACAATGAGCAGTTCTTC	CASSSSPLPDNEQFF
TRBJ2-3	18	TRBD1	-	TRBV20-1	TGCAGTGCTAGTCGGACAGGGCATTTAGGAGGGAGCACAGATACGCAGTATTTT	CSASRTGHLGGSTDTQYF
TRBJ2-7	14	-	-	TRBV21-1	TGTGCCAGCAGCACCAGGACAGAGCGATACGAGCAGTACTTC	CASSTRTERYEQYF
TRBJ2-7	14	TRBD1	-	TRBV7-2	TGTGCCAGCAGCTCGGACAGGGGGCGCAACGAGCAGTACTTC	CASSSDRGRNEQYF
TRBJ2-7	13	-	-	TRBV7-9	TGTGCCAGCAGCTTTCCAGGGCGGTACGAGCAGTACTTC	CASSFPGRYEQYF